The 13 T cell receptor beta chains given below trace back to one sample, sequenced in a study of response to subunit inactivated influenza vaccine. TCRdb passed the RT-PCR reads through MiXCR, listing each CDR3 protein once. Counted here are about 830,000 distinct CDR3 sequences, about 18% occurring once; the ten biggest clones make up roughly a tenth. This specimen consisted of PBMCs from blood, obtained around 5 days after vaccination. The receptors shown here come from a man between 50 and 59 years old who received an inactivated influenza vaccine.

The V and J genes are TRBV24-1 and TRBJ1-1, with TRBD1 as a possible D gene (5 bases). The CDR3 is 14 amino acids. Trimming took 7 bases from V and 0 from J, leaving 11 bases between them. CDR1 is KGHDR, CDR2 SFDVKD, per germline. The CDR3 bases are TGTGCCACCAGATCGGGACGGTTGAACACTGAAGCTTTCTTT. This translates into CATRSGRLNTEAFF.

There are a few counts of this clonotype. This sequence joins TRBV7-8 and TRBJ1-1; unclear D gene. CDR3 length: 13 amino acids. The germline V and J ends were trimmed by 1 base and 2 bases, with 5 bases remaining between them. CDR1 and CDR2 (germline): SGHVS, FQNEAQ. CDR3 DNA sequence: TGTGCCAGCAGCTTAGAAATCAACACTGAAGCTTTCTTT. Residues: CASSLEINTEAFF. The whole variable domain, remainder taken from reference TRBV7-8 and TRBJ1-1, is GAGVSQSPRYKVAKRGQDVALRCDPISGHVSLFWYQQALGQGPEFLTYFQNEAQLDKSGLPSDRFFAERPEGSVSTLKIQRTQQEDSAVYLCASSLEINTEAFFGQGTRLTVV.

The rearrangement links TRBV5-1 to TRBJ2-7; no clear D. Deletions cut 1 base from V and 5 bases from J, with 7 bases between. The length of the CDR3 is 12 residues. Germline CDR1 SGHRS, CDR2 YFSETQ. The CDR3 here is CASSLMANEQYF. CDR3 in DNA: TGCGCCAGCAGCTTGATGGCTAACGAGCAGTACTTC. Full variable domain (missing parts from reference TRBV5-1 and TRBJ2-7): KAGVTQTPRYLIKTRGQQVTLSCSPISGHRSVSWYQQTPGQGLQFLFEYFSETQRNKGNFPGRFSGRQFSNSRSEMNVSTLELGDSALYLCASSLMANEQYFGPGTRLTVT.

The chain is built from TRBV28 and TRBJ2-7, with D perhaps being TRBD1 or TRBD2 (5 bases each). CDR3 size: 15 residues. V lost 5 bases and J 9 bases, leaving 23 bases between the germline ends. Germline V gives CDR1 MDHEN, CDR2 SYDVKM. The CDR3 is CASSPPPGRPQGQYF. The CDR3, as DNA: TGTGCCAGCAGTCCTCCTCCGGGACGGCCTCAAGGGCAGTACTTC.

The chain employs TRBV20-1 and TRBJ2-7; possibly TRBD2 for D (6 bases). The germline CDR1 and CDR2 sequences are DFQATT and SNEGSKA (reference sequence). The CDR3 has 15 amino acids. This chain's CDR3 is CRGTDSGSLSYEQYF. For the CDR3, the DNA is TGCAGGGGGACGGATAGCGGCTCCCTCTCCTACGAGCAGTACTTC.

The chain uses TRBV24-1 and TRBJ2-2, with 10 bases identical to TRBD1. The CDR3 sequence is 16 residues long. Losses at the gene ends were 3 bases for V and 3 bases for J; bases not matched to a gene: 3. Germline-derived CDR1 and CDR2 are KGHDR and SFDVKD. The CDR3 here is CATSDPGQGYTGELFF. CDR3 nucleotides: TGTGCCACCAGTGATCCGGGACAGGGGTACACCGGGGAGCTGTTTTTT.

This clonotype was counted between two and nine times. The chain employs TRBV20-1 and TRBJ2-3; 7 bases match TRBD2. Germline assignment: CDR1 DFQATT and CDR2 SNEGSKA (reference sequence). The CDR3 length is 16 residues. V shed 3 bases, J shed 3 bases, and the junction held 12 bases outside the gene matches. CDR3 amino acids: CSASGPAGVGTDTQYF. The CDR3 region has the DNA TGCAGTGCTAGCGGCCCCGCGGGAGTAGGGACAGATACGCAGTATTTT.

This clonotype occurred a few times. J is TRBJ1-2 and V is TRBV20-1, with TRBD1 matching 7 bases. V dropped 6 bases and J dropped 4; count of bases not matched to a gene: 11. CDR1 and CDR2 (germline): DFQATT, SNEGSKA (reference sequence). The CDR3 is made up of 14 amino acids. The CDR3 sequence: CSASVQGPLYGYTF. DNA of the CDR3: TGCAGTGCGAGTGTACAGGGGCCCCTCTATGGCTACACCTTC.

The chain uses TRBV20-1 and TRBJ1-5; no clear D. V lost 1 base to trimming and J lost 3 bases, with 10 bases between them. From germline, CDR1 is DFQATT and CDR2 SNEGSKA (reference sequence). The CDR3 has 14 residues. CDR3 coding DNA: TGCAGTGCTAGAGTCGGCAGCCCCAATCAGCCCCAGCATTTT. Translating it yields CSARVGSPNQPQHF.

This clonotype was found a few times. The chain recombines TRBV20-1 with TRBJ2-1; the match to TRBD1 covers 11 bases. The CDR3 is 16 amino acids. CDR1 is DFQATT and CDR2 is SNEGSKA in the germline V gene (reference sequence). With V trimmed by 6 bases and J by 1 base, 8 bases remained unmatched. CDR3 sequence reads: CSAQDRGRRSYNEQFF. The CDR3, as DNA: TGCAGTGCCCAGGACAGGGGGCGCAGGTCCTACAATGAGCAGTTCTTC.

The table lists this clonotype with many counts. The chain joins TRBV7-2 to TRBJ2-5; no definite D call. Per the germline V gene, CDR1 is SGHTA and CDR2 is FQGNSA. The CDR3 covers 12 residues. The germline V and J ends were trimmed by 4 bases and 5 bases, with 8 bases remaining between them. The CDR3 DNA reads TGTGCCAGCAGCTCGGCGAGGGAGACCCAGTACTTC. This gives the protein CASSSARETQYF.

In this sample, this clonotype turned up a few times. This chain links TRBV7-9 with TRBJ2-1; possible D gene TRBD2, 5 bases. Germline CDR1 reads SEHNR; CDR2 reads FQNEAQ (reference sequence). The CDR3 is made up of 14 amino acids. V lost 10 bases to trimming and J lost 0 bases, with 13 bases between them. CDR3 coding DNA: TGTGCCATCAGGTCAGGAGGCTCCTACAATGAGCAGTTCTTC. Amino acids: CAIRSGGSYNEQFF.

The chain is built from TRBV18 and TRBJ2-5, with 7 positions matching TRBD2. The CDR3 contains 18 residues. In germline, CDR1 is KGHSH, CDR2 LQKENI. The J segment lost 0 bases and the V segment lost 3 bases, leaving 13 bases of the junction unmatched. The CDR3 bases are TGTGCCAGCTCACCCAGGTCGGGAACTAGCGCGAACCAAGAGACCCAGTACTTC. Translation: CASSPRSGTSANQETQYF.